This is a list of T cell receptor beta chains from one sample in a study of blood T cells in healthy people across ages. TCRdb processed the 5' RACE reads anew with MiXCR; each CDR3 protein has one entry. The sample lists about 2 million distinct CDR3 sequences, less than 50% occurring once. Sequenced input: blood. These receptors all come from a woman in her thirties or forties in good health. Each CDR3 is given without its conserved first and last residue. Each record gives: CDR3 protein, J gene, clone size, V gene. The size field is filled for only some rows; it gives once, few, many or a size class.

ASSYALGAKNIQY	TRBJ2-4	-	TRBV5-1
AISLPLTDTQY	TRBJ2-3	-	TRBV10-3
ASSELAGTGDEQF	TRBJ2-1	-	TRBV18
ASSTTGDGYT	TRBJ1-2	few	TRBV6-6
ASSYSMAGVGNTIY	-	-	TRBV6-5
ASSQRVDRLNYGYT	TRBJ1-2	-	TRBV4-1
ASSPTRRLLGQPQH	TRBJ1-5	few	TRBV6-2/TRBV6-3
ASSPSGGLNNEQF	TRBJ2-1	-	TRBV9
SVGDFRGQVHEQY	TRBJ2-7	few	TRBV29-1
ASSPSRQGKETQY	TRBJ2-5	-	TRBV18
ASSPRVSGNEKLF	TRBJ1-4	few	TRBV7-2
SVGQGSYNEQF	TRBJ2-1	-	TRBV29-1
ASSLGVDGANVLT	TRBJ2-6	-	TRBV7-6
ASSLGGVVYGYT	TRBJ1-2	few	TRBV11-2
ASSYLAGRPQH	TRBJ1-5	-	TRBV6-5
ASSPPAVEAF	TRBJ1-1	-	TRBV7-2
ASSLRQGITDTQY	TRBJ2-3	-	TRBV7-6
ASSQGFRNYEQY	TRBJ2-7	-	TRBV3-1